The sample holds many counts of the clone carrying this T cell receptor beta chain. Antigen specificity is unknown. The ends were cut back, 2 bases at V and 5 bases at J, with 9 bases in the middle. Germline V gene data show CDR1 as MGHDK and CDR2 as SYGVNS. CDR3 size: 13 residues. The sample comes from a study of early T cells in non-severe SARS-CoV-2 infection. The overall study: The input, bulk RNA from unsorted whole blood, was sequenced, and chains were unpaired. Study results and caveats: VDJdb matching favored anti-spike CD8 responses, missing private and CD4 specificities.

Individual cDNA molecules were tagged with unique molecular identifiers, the study reported. TCRdb called the 5' RACE reads again in MiXCR, with one record for every CDR3 protein. The sample yields some 40,000 distinct CDR3 sequences, around 4.6% seen once. This clonotype originated in an adult who was a healthcare worker with PCR-confirmed SARS-CoV-2 infection or an uninfected control (not recorded which). This sequence joins TRBV25-1 and TRBJ1-1; D remains ambiguous. Sequencing input: whole blood. The CDR3 protein is CASSEPGRTEAFF. CDR3 DNA sequence: TGTGCCAGCAGTGAACCGGGTCGGACTGAAGCTTTCTTT.